Presented here are 28 T cell receptor beta chains from one specimen sequenced in a study of blood T cells in healthy people across ages (dated by TCRdb to the mid-2010s). Libraries were constructed by 5' RACE. Sequencing was performed on an Illumina HiSeq 2500. A second PCR of roughly 7 to 12 cycles was run with a J-beta primer mix and a sample-barcoded 5' primer. TCRdb ran its own pipeline on the public reads, namely fastp trimming at Q25 and MiXCR clone calling, and kept in-frame beta chains. Merged by CDR3 protein, the rows form single entries marked with the most common genes and DNA. The sample contains 850,000 to 1,300,000 distinct CDR3 sequences, 35% to 50% of them found a single time. The ten top clones hold about 19% of the sample. Source material: blood. The receptors here all came from a woman aged 55-75 years in good health.

The table lists this clonotype with a few counts. V gene TRBV7-3 combines with J gene TRBJ1-2, with TRBD1 as a possible D gene (5 bases). Germline V gene sequence: CDR1 SGHTA, CDR2 FQGTGA. CDR3 length: 14 residues. The V gene lost 5 bases and the J gene lost 7 bases, with 17 bases spanning the gap. CDR3 nucleotide sequence: TGTGCCAGCAGCCCCGGAGTAGGGGCCGTTGGCTACACCTTC. This sequence encodes CASSPGVGAVGYTF.

This clonotype has just a few counts. The rearrangement links TRBV20-1 to TRBJ2-7; 11 bases fit TRBD2. This CDR3 is 15 amino acids long. V dropped 0 bases and J dropped 7; count of bases not matched to a gene: 8. Germline values: CDR1 DFQATT, CDR2 SNEGSKA (reference sequence). The CDR3 region is CSARDPLAGGNEQYF. The CDR3 DNA follows: TGCAGTGCTAGAGATCCCCTAGCGGGAGGAAATGAGCAGTACTTC.

This clonotype was counted only a few times. This chain connects TRBV10-3 to TRBJ1-2, with TRBD1 matching 7 bases. CDR1 is ENHRY, CDR2 SYGVKD, per germline. CDR3 length: 13 amino acids. The trim removed 4 bases at V and 4 bases at J, leaving 3 bases unmatched. CDR3 sequence: CAISGGQLYGYTF. In DNA, the CDR3 is TGTGCCATCAGTGGGGGACAGCTCTATGGCTACACCTTC.

This clonotype was seen only a few times. The CDR3 spells CASKDRGSNQPQHF. CDR3 coding DNA: TGTGCCAGTAAGGACAGGGGTAGCAATCAGCCCCAGCATTTT. V gene TRBV6-1 combines with J gene TRBJ1-5, with 9 bases matching TRBD1. The trim removed 9 bases at V and 0 bases at J, leaving 3 bases unmatched. CDR1 and CDR2 (germline): MNHNS, SASEGT. The CDR3 contains 14 residues.

The rearrangement links TRBV9 to TRBJ2-1; a possible D gene is TRBD2 (5 bases). Trimming cost V 4 bases and J 5 bases, with 19 bases left between them. There are 16 residues in the CDR3. From germline, CDR1 is SGDLS and CDR2 YYNGEE. The CDR3, as DNA: TGTGCCAGCAGCCCAGTACTAGGACCAGCGGACAATGAGCAGTTCTTC. It is translated as CASSPVLGPADNEQFF.

This chain connects TRBV11-2 to TRBJ2-5; the match to TRBD1 covers 8 bases. The CDR3 consists of 17 residues. Trimming took 1 base from V and 5 from J; bases not matched to a gene: 12. Germline-derived CDR1 and CDR2 are SGHAT and FQNNGV. The CDR3 DNA sequence: TGTGCCAGCAGCTTAGCATCACGCTCCAGGGGGCTGGAGACCCAGTACTTC. This translates into CASSLASRSRGLETQYF. The whole variable domain, remainder taken from reference TRBV11-2 and TRBJ2-5, is EAGVAQSPRYKIIEKRQSVAFWCNPISGHATLYWYQQILGQGPKLLIQFQNNGVVDDSQLPKDRFSAERLKGVDSTLKIQPAKLEDSAVYLCASSLASRSRGLETQYFGPGTRLLVL.

The DNA of the CDR3 is TGTGCCGGCCGGGACAGGAGCCCCTACGAGCAGTACTTC. It yields the protein CAGRDRSPYEQYF. The chain couples TRBV30 to TRBJ2-7; 8 bases align to TRBD1. This CDR3 spans 13 amino acids. Germline V gives CDR1 GTSNPN, CDR2 SVGIG (reference sequence). After removal of 8 bases from V and 2 bases from J, the junction contained 8 bases not matched to a gene.

J is TRBJ2-3 and V is TRBV7-2; 7 bases line up with TRBD2. The CDR3 contains 16 residues. J was trimmed by 6 bases and V by 5 bases; bases with no gene match: 14. Germline CDR1 is SGHTA and CDR2 is FQGNSA. CDR3 DNA: TGTGCCAGCAGCCCTCAGGTCGCGGGAGCACGGGATACGCAGTATTTT. Its translation: CASSPQVAGARDTQYF.

The gene calls are TRBV7-2 and TRBJ2-5, with 8 bases identical to TRBD1. The junction had 13 bases not matched to a gene; V was cut back by 5 bases and J by 5 bases. The length of the CDR3 is 16 residues. Germline CDR1 SGHTA, CDR2 FQGNSA. The CDR3 sequence is CASSTPRTGRGETQYF. The CDR3 bases are TGTGCCAGCAGCACCCCCAGGACAGGGAGAGGGGAGACCCAGTACTTC.

Only a few counts were recorded for this clonotype. The chain carries TRBV3-1 and TRBJ2-1, with 10 bases aligning to TRBD2. Germline trimming cut 0 bases from V and 2 bases from J; bases unmatched to any gene: 1. Germline V gene sequence: CDR1 LGHDT, CDR2 YNNKEL (reference sequence). This CDR3 has 16 residues. The chain's CDR3 is CASSQDLAGAYNEQFF. Here the CDR3 DNA reads TGTGCCAGCAGCCAAGATCTAGCGGGAGCCTACAATGAGCAGTTCTTC.

The CDR3 coding sequence is TGCAGTGCTAGAGATTTGGGGGGGTACAATGAGCAGTTCTTC. It is translated as CSARDLGGYNEQFF. The rearrangement links TRBV20-1 to TRBJ2-1, with TRBD2 matching over 7 bases. Per the germline V gene, CDR1 is DFQATT and CDR2 is SNEGSKA (reference sequence). V was pared by 0 bases and J by 4 bases, with 3 bases of the junction left unmatched. This CDR3 contains 14 residues.

This clonotype was counted a few times. The chain employs TRBV21-1 and TRBJ2-4; TRBD1 is taken as the D call from the table, unchecked against the DNA. Judging by the DNA end, TRBJ2-7 fits better; the J call may be wrong. TRBV21-1 is an annotated pseudogene. The CDR3 is 12 residues long. CDR3 in amino acids: CASKDRANEQYF. The CDR3 DNA follows: TGTGCCAGCAAGGACAGGGCCAACGAGCAGTACTTC.

The gene calls are TRBV12-3 or TRBV12-4 and TRBJ2-5; 12 bases are shared with TRBD2. Trimming removed 5 bases from V and 7 bases from J; junction bases left unmatched: 8. CDR3 size: 15 residues. CDR3 DNA sequence: TGTGCCAGCAGTCAGGGGACTAGCGGGTTGGCGACCCAGTACTTC. Encoded protein: CASSQGTSGLATQYF.

The DNA for the CDR3 is TGTGCCAGCAGTTTAGGGTTAGGAGCAGATACGCAGTATTTT. It encodes CASSLGLGADTQYF. The chain links TRBV27 to TRBJ2-3; no definite D call. This CDR3 comprises 14 residues. V was cut by 2 bases and J by 4 bases, with 10 bases left in between. CDR1 and CDR2 (germline): MNHEY, SMNVEV (reference sequence).

This clonotype was seen only a few times. This chain links TRBV24-1 with TRBJ2-1; D gene ambiguous. The V end was cut by 6 bases, the J end by 7 bases, with 6 bases between. This CDR3 comprises 11 residues. In germline, CDR1 is KGHDR, CDR2 SFDVKD. For the CDR3, the DNA is TGTGCCACCAGTTCGGCAAATGAGCAGTTCTTC. This codes for CATSSANEQFF.

This chain joins TRBV13 and TRBJ2-3; 7 bases agree with TRBD2. This CDR3 is built from 15 residues. V lost 6 bases, J lost 0 bases, and 6 bases stayed unmatched. Germline lookup yields CDR1 PRHDT and CDR2 FYEKMQ (reference sequence). DNA of the CDR3: TGTGCCAGCAGACCCGATAGCGGGAGCACAGATACGCAGTATTTT. Its protein product is CASRPDSGSTDTQYF.

This clonotype was counted between two and nine times. The rearrangement joins TRBV25-1 to TRBJ2-4; 7 bases match TRBD1. This CDR3 contains 16 residues. Germline V CDR1 and CDR2: MGHDK, SYGVNS. V lost 1 base to trimming and J lost 3 bases; unmatched junction nucleotides: 6. CDR3 DNA: TGTGCCAGCAGTGAATTCATAGGGGGCGTCAAAAACATTCAGTACTTC. Amino acids: CASSEFIGGVKNIQYF.

This clonotype was seen more than once but under ten times. This CDR3 is CASSLSGGAGNQPQHF. CDR3 nucleotide sequence: TGTGCCAGCAGTTTAAGTGGGGGGGCTGGCAATCAGCCCCAGCATTTT. The gene calls are TRBV12-3 or TRBV12-4 and TRBJ1-5; D is possibly TRBD1 (6 bases). Deletions cut 2 bases from V and 2 bases from J, with 13 bases between. This CDR3 contains 16 residues.

This clonotype has only a few counts. This chain joins TRBV4-1 and TRBJ2-7; 8 bases fit TRBD2. Germline assignment: CDR1 MGHRA and CDR2 YSYEKL. Trimming cost V 0 bases and J 6 bases; bases outside gene matches: 7. This CDR3 is 15 amino acids long. The CDR3 DNA reads TGCGCCAGCAGCCAAGATGGGGGACTAGTCGGCGAGCAGTACTTC. It encodes CASSQDGGLVGEQYF.

This rearrangement joins TRBV4-1 to TRBJ1-4; D is perhaps TRBD1 (6 bases). Germline values: CDR1 MGHRA, CDR2 YSYEKL. This CDR3 has 17 residues. With 1 base removed from V and 3 bases from J, the gap between germline ends came to 15 bases. Here the CDR3 DNA reads TGCGCCAGCAGCCAAGGCGTAAGACAGGCCCCTAATGAAAAACTGTTTTTT. This translates into CASSQGVRQAPNEKLFF.

The J gene is TRBJ2-7, the V gene TRBV10-3; D ambiguous. Trimming shortened V by 11 bases and J by 0 bases, and 11 bases separated the two germline ends. This CDR3 is built from 12 residues. Germline V CDR1 and CDR2: ENHRY, SYGVKD. CDR3 sequence: CACAPSSYEQYF. CDR3 sequence (DNA): TGTGCCTGCGCCCCCAGCTCCTACGAGCAGTACTTC.

The V gene is TRBV7-2, the J gene TRBJ2-1; 8 bases line up with TRBD2. With V trimmed by 1 base and J by 6 bases, 11 bases remained unmatched. This CDR3 comprises 17 residues. The V gene's germline CDR1 is SGHTA and CDR2 FQGNSA. CDR3 nucleotides: TGTGCCAGCAGCTTAGGGTATCCGGGAGGGCCTTTCAATGAGCAGTTCTTC. Translating gives CASSLGYPGGPFNEQFF.

This clonotype was recorded a few times. The chain employs TRBV3-1 and TRBJ2-7; 10 bases match TRBD2. Germline V lookup: CDR1 LGHDT, CDR2 YNNKEL (reference sequence). V was pared by 2 bases and J by 6 bases, with 7 bases of the junction left unmatched. The CDR3 totals 15 residues. CDR3 amino acids: CASSQKAGGPGEQYF. DNA of the CDR3: TGTGCCAGCAGCCAAAAAGCGGGAGGGCCTGGCGAGCAGTACTTC.

CDR3 nucleotides: TGTGCCAGCAGTTTAGCTGCGGGAGGGCCTTACGAGCAGTACTTC. Its translation is CASSLAAGGPYEQYF. The chain links TRBV27 to TRBJ2-7; the match to TRBD2 covers 9 bases. Per the germline V gene, CDR1 is MNHEY and CDR2 is SMNVEV (reference sequence). Trimming took 2 bases from V and 4 from J; bases not matched to a gene: 6. The CDR3 is 15 residues long.

The chain joins TRBV4-2 to TRBJ1-2; 7 bases are shared with TRBD1. The CDR3 covers 16 residues. The germline V gene has CDR1 LGHNA and CDR2 YNFKEQ. With 0 bases clipped from V and 5 bases from J, the junction kept 9 bases outside the gene matches. CDR3 bases: TGTGCCAGCAGCCAAGACGAGACGGGACAGCCGTATGGCTACACCTTC. Encoded protein: CASSQDETGQPYGYTF.

The V call is TRBV12-3 or TRBV12-4, the J call TRBJ2-3; D gene unclear. V was cut by 5 bases and J by 3 bases, with 6 bases left in between. The CDR3 is 12 residues long. Written as DNA, the CDR3 is TGTGCCAGCAGTGCCCAAACAGATACGCAGTATTTT. This encodes CASSAQTDTQYF.

The chain combines TRBV20-1 with TRBJ1-5; D not certain. The length of the CDR3 is 14 residues. Germline CDR1 and CDR2: DFQATT and SNEGSKA (reference sequence). The V end was cut by 2 bases, the J end by 1 base, with 9 bases between. CDR3 in DNA: TGCAGTGCTAGACGGGGAGTAAGCAATCAGCCCCAGCATTTT. Translation: CSARRGVSNQPQHF.

The V and J genes are TRBV4-3 and TRBJ2-1; tentative D call: TRBD2 (6 bases). Germline V gene data show CDR1 as LGHNA and CDR2 as YSLEER. The CDR3 covers 17 residues. V dropped 1 base and J dropped 7 bases, with 20 bases sitting between them. CDR3 coding DNA: TGCGCCAGCAGCCAAGGTACTAGCTTACGAGGTTTGAATGAGCAGTTCTTC. This codes for CASSQGTSLRGLNEQFF.